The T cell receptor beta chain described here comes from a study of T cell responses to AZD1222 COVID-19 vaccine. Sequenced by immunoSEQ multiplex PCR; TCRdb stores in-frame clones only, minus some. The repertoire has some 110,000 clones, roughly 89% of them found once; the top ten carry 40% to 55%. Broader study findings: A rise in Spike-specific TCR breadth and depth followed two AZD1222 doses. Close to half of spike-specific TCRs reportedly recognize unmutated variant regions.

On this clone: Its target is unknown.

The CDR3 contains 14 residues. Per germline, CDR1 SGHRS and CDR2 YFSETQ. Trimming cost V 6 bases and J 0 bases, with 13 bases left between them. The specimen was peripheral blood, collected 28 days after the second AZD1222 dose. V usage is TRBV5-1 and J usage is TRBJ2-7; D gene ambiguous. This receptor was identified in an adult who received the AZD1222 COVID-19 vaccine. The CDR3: CASTEASTSYEQYF. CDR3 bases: TGCGCCAGCACTGAGGCCAGTACCTCCTACGAGCAGTACTTC.